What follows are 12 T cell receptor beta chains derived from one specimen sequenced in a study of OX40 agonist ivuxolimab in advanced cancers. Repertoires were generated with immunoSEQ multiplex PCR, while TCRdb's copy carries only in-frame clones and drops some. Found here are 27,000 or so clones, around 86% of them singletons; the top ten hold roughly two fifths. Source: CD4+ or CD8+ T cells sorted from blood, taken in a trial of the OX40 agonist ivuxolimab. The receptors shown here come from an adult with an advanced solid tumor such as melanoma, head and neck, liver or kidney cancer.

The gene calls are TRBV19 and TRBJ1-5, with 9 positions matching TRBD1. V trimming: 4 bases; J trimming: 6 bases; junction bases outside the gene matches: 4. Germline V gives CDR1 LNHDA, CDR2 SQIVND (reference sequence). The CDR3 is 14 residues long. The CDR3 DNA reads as TGTGCCAGTAGTACGACAGGGGGAGGTCAGCCCCAGCATTTT. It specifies CASSTTGGGQPQHF.

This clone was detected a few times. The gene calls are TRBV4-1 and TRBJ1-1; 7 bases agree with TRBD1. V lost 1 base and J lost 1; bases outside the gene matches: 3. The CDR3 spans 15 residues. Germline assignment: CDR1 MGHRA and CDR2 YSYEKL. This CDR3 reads CASSQGWDRNTEAFF. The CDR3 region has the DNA TGCGCCAGCAGCCAAGGTTGGGACAGGAACACTGAAGCTTTCTTT.

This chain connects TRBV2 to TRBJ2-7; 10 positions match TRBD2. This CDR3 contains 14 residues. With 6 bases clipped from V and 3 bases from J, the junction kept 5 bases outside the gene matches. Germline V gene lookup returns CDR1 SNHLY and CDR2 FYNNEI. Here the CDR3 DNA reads TGTGCCAGCAGCGCCTGGACTAGCGGCTACGAGCAGTACTTC. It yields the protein CASSAWTSGYEQYF.

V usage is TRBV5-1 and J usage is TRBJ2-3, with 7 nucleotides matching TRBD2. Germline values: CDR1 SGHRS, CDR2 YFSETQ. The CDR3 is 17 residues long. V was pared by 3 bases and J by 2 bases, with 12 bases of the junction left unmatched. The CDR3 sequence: CASSSPFEGGPTDTQYF. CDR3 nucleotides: TGCGCCAGCAGCTCCCCATTTGAGGGAGGGCCCACAGATACGCAGTATTTT.

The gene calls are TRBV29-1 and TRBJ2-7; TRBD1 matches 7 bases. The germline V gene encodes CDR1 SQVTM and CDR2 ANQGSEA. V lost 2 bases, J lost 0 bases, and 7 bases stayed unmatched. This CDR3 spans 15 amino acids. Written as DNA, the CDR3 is TGCAGCGTTGAAATGGGGGACAGCGACTCCTACGAGCAGTACTTC. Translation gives CSVEMGDSDSYEQYF.

The DNA of the CDR3 is TGTGCCAGTAGTATCGGAGGGGTAGCGGGGTTCTACGAGCAGTACTTC. It codes for CASSIGGVAGFYEQYF. The chain recombines TRBV19 with TRBJ2-7; 8 nucleotides line up with TRBD2. This CDR3 spans 16 amino acids. V lost 3 bases to trimming and J lost 3 bases; unmatched junction nucleotides: 10. Germline V CDR1 and CDR2: LNHDA, SQIVND (reference sequence). Based on the CDR3 plus reference TRBV19 and TRBJ2-7, the full variable domain is DGGITQSPKYLFRKEGQNVTLSCEQNLNHDAMYWYRQDPGQGLRLIYYSQIVNDFQKGDIAEGYSVSREKKESFPLTVTSAQKNPTAFYLCASSIGGVAGFYEQYFGPGTRLTVT.

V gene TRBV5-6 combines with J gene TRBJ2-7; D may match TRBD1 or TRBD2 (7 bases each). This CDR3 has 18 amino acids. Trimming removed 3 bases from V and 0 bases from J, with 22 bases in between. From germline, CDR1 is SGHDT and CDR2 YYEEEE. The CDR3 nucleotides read TGTGCCAGCAGCTGGGGGGGACAGTCTAGAGTATCCTCCTACGAGCAGTACTTC. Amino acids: CASSWGGQSRVSSYEQYF. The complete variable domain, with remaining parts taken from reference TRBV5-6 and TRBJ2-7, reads DAGVTQSPTHLIKTRGQQVTLRCSPKSGHDTVSWYQQALGQGPQFIFQYYEEEERQRGNFPDRFSGHQFPNYSSELNVNALLLGDSALYLCASSWGGQSRVSSYEQYFGPGTRLTVT.

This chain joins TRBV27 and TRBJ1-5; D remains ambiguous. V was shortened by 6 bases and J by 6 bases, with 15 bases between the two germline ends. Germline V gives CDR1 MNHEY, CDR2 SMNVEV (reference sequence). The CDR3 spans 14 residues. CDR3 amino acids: CASSSLMGGQPQHF. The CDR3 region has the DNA TGTGCCAGCAGCAGCCTCATGGGAGGTCAGCCCCAGCATTTT.

CDR3 in amino acids: CASSRGQSTDTQYF. CDR3 coding DNA: TGTGCCAGCAGCCGCGGACAGAGCACAGATACGCAGTATTTT. The V gene is TRBV11-1, the J gene TRBJ2-3, with D perhaps TRBD1 (6 bases). Germline CDR1 and CDR2: SGHAT and FQDESV (reference sequence). There are 14 residues in the CDR3. Trimming left V 5 bases short and J 0 bases short, with 9 bases between.

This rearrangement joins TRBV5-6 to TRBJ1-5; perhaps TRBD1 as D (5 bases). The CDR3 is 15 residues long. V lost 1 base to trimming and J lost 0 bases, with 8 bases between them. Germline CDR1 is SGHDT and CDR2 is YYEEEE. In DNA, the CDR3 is TGTGCCAGCAGCTTGTGGGGGACTAGCAATCAGCCCCAGCATTTT. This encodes CASSLWGTSNQPQHF. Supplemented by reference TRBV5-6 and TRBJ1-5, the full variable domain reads DAGVTQSPTHLIKTRGQQVTLRCSPKSGHDTVSWYQQALGQGPQFIFQYYEEEERQRGNFPDRFSGHQFPNYSSELNVNALLLGDSALYLCASSLWGTSNQPQHFGDGTRLSIL.

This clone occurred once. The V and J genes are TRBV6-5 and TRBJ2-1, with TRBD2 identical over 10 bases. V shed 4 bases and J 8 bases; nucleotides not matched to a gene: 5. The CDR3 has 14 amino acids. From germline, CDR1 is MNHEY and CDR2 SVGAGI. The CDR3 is CASSFSGRIDEQFF. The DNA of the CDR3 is TGTGCCAGCAGTTTTAGCGGGAGGATCGATGAGCAGTTCTTC.

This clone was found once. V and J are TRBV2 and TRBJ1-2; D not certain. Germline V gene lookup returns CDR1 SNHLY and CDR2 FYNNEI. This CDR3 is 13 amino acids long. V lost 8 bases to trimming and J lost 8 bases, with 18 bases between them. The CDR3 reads CASLGALGRGYTF. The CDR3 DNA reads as TGTGCCAGCCTGGGCGCCCTAGGGAGGGGCTACACCTTC. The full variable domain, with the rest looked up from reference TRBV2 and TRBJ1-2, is EPEVTQTPSHQVTQMGQEVILRCVPISNHLYFYWYRQILGQKVEFLVSFYNNEISEKSEIFDDQFSVERPDGSNFTLKIRSTKLEDSAMYFCASLGALGRGYTFGSGTRLTVV.